Sequencing of this T cell receptor beta chain was carried out in a study of CD8 T cells in Susac syndrome. CDR1 LGHDT and CDR2 YNNKEL come from the germline V gene (reference sequence). Trimming removed 1 base from V and 1 base from J, with 15 bases in between. CDR3 length equals 17 residues. CD8+ and CD4+ T cells taken from blood had their TCR beta sequenced. When the RNA was reverse transcribed, random hexamers were used with an input of roughly 0.5 to 1 ug. The immunoSEQ assay covered 54 Vbeta and 13 Jbeta segments for CDR3. MiXCR, applied by TCRdb to the immunoSEQ multiplex PCR reads, yields one record per CDR3 protein. Counted here are some 300,000 distinct CDR3 sequences, approximately 90% occurring once; the ten biggest clones make up 0.18%. This clonotype was observed a single time.

The clonotype comes from a human donor with multiple sclerosis. The chain couples TRBV3-1 to TRBJ2-3, with D possibly being TRBD1 or TRBD2 (5 bases each). What was sequenced was CD8+ T cells from PBMCs. CDR3 DNA: TGTGCCAGCAGCCAAGTAGGGACCCCCGAGGGCACAGATACGCAGTATTTT. Residues: CASSQVGTPEGTDTQYF.